This T cell receptor (beta chain) derives from a study of CD8 T cells in ankylosing spondylitis. The V and J ends lost 3 bases and 5 bases respectively, with 17 bases between them. Germline V gives CDR1 DFQATT, CDR2 SNEGSKA (reference sequence). The CDR3 has 15 residues. Turning to this clonotype: Its target is unknown.

General study points: Within peripheral blood, clones linked to disease were CD8+ and relatively rare. Before this, some motif variants had been reported in reactive arthritis synovial fluid and blood.

For TCR beta, libraries came from quantitative 5'-RACE with molecular barcodes. A single record per CDR3 protein comes from TCRdb applying MiXCR to the 5' RACE reads. The table lists 150,000 to 200,000 distinct CDR3 sequences, approximately 9.9% of them singletons. This sequence originates from a female donor with ankylosing spondylitis or in good health (not recorded which). The chain has TRBV20-1 and TRBJ2-1; tentatively, D is TRBD2 (6 bases). Specimen: blood, either unsorted or a sorted T cell fraction (not recorded which). CDR3 sequence reads: CSASSPGGKNNEQFF. Here the CDR3 DNA reads TGCAGTGCTAGCAGTCCAGGCGGGAAAAACAATGAGCAGTTCTTC.